This TCR beta chain was captured by sequencing in a study of metastatic and nonmetastatic thyroid tumors. Concerning this clone: Its cognate antigen is unknown.

This CDR3 contains 16 residues. Trimming left V 3 bases short and J 2 bases short, with 14 bases between. Germline CDR1 SGHAT, CDR2 FQNNGV. Prior to thyroid surgery, none of the patients had received any treatment. Study-wide points: Reported TCR beta diversity, measured in blood and tumor, was significantly higher for malignant thyroid tumors than for benign nodules.

In the authors' methods: CDR3 differences across clinicopathological groups were used to build a distant-metastasis classifier for papillary thyroid cancer. Via MiXCR, TCRdb re-called the PCR reads. The V and J calls follow TCRdb's processing rather than the paper's. Of 25,000 to 35,000 clones in the sample, around 15% were seen once. The sequence was collected from a female donor with papillary thyroid cancer or a benign thyroid nodule (not recorded which). Some clones in this sample may be carry-over from other donors' samples. The chain is built from TRBV11-2 and TRBJ2-1; TRBD1 might be the D (6 bases). What was sequenced was blood. CDR3: CASSFRGTSTYNEQFF. The CDR3 nucleotides are TGTGCCAGCAGCTTTCGTGGGACATCAACCTACAATGAGCAGTTCTTC.